This TCR beta chain derives from a study of OX40 agonist ivuxolimab in advanced cancers. Using immunoSEQ multiplex PCR, the repertoire was profiled, and TCRdb retains in-frame clones only, with some absent. The sample has around 67,000 clones; 80% are singletons. The CDR3 contains 17 residues. V lost 1 base and J lost 0; bases outside the gene matches: 6. CDR1 and CDR2 from the germline V gene are SGDLS and YYNGEE. The rearrangement uses TRBV9 and TRBJ1-4; 7 bases line up with TRBD1. The clonotype originates from an adult with an advanced solid tumor such as melanoma, head and neck, liver or kidney cancer. This material consisted of CD4+ or CD8+ T cells sorted from blood, taken in a trial of the OX40 agonist ivuxolimab. DNA for the CDR3: TGTGCCAGCAGCGTACGGACAGGACCCGCAACTAATGAAAAACTGTTTTTT. Protein: CASSVRTGPATNEKLFF.